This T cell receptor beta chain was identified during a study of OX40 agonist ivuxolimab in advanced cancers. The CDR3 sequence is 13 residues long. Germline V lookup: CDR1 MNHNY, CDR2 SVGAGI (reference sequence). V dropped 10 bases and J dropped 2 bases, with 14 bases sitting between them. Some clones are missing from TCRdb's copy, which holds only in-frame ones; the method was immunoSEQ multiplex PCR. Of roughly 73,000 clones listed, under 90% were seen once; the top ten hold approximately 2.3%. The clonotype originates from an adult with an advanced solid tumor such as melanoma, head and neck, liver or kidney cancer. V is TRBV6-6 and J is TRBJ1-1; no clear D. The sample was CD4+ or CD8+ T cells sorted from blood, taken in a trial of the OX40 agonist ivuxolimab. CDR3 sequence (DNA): TGTGCCACCAATCCCTCGGGTAACACTGAAGCTTTCTTT. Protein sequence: CATNPSGNTEAFF.